These 17 T cell receptor beta chains were sequenced from one sample in a study of blood T cell repertoires in COVID-19. Sequenced by immunoSEQ multiplex PCR; TCRdb stores in-frame clones only, minus some. The repertoire consists of around 85,000 clones, with around 90% occurring once and the leading ten covering 5% to 6%. The sequenced sample was peripheral blood. All receptors derive from a man between 60 and 75 years old with acute or convalescent COVID-19.

For the CDR3, the DNA is TGTGCCAGCAGCCGACGAACTAGCGGGGGAGTAATTAGCACAGATACGCAGTATTTT. It codes for CASSRRTSGGVISTDTQYF. V usage is TRBV4-2 and J usage is TRBJ2-3; 11 bases align to TRBD2. The J segment lost 0 bases and the V segment lost 4 bases, leaving 12 bases of the junction unmatched. There are 19 residues in the CDR3. Germline V gives CDR1 LGHNA, CDR2 YNFKEQ.

Worth noting for this clone: Different DNA sequences within this sample yield the same CDR3. The rearrangement uses TRBV20-1 and TRBJ2-7, with 8 positions matching TRBD2. The CDR3 loop spans 11 amino acids. Unmatched junction bases numbered 3, after V lost 6 bases and J lost 5 bases. In germline, CDR1 is DFQATT, CDR2 SNEGSKA (reference sequence). CDR3 sequence: CSATSGHEQYF. The CDR3 coding sequence is TGCAGTGCAACTAGCGGCCACGAGCAGTACTTC.

The V gene is TRBV19, the J gene TRBJ1-2; the match to TRBD1 covers 10 bases. The CDR3 consists of 18 residues. The trim removed 3 bases at V and 3 bases at J, leaving 13 bases unmatched. Germline CDR1 is LNHDA and CDR2 is SQIVND (reference sequence). CDR3 DNA: TGTGCCAGTAGTATCATTCCGGGACAGGGGTTTCATCACTATGGCTACACCTTC. As protein: CASSIIPGQGFHHYGYTF.

The chain recombines TRBV30 with TRBJ1-1; tentative D call: TRBD1 (5 bases). Germline V gives CDR1 GTSNPN, CDR2 SVGIG (reference sequence). The CDR3 runs to 12 residues. Trimming took 6 bases from V and 4 from J, leaving 12 bases between them. In nucleotides, the CDR3 is TGTGCCTGTATCGACAGCTTCACTGAAGCTTTCTTT. It encodes CACIDSFTEAFF.

This clone was observed a single time. The chain employs TRBV27 and TRBJ1-1; tentatively, D is TRBD1 (6 bases). The CDR3 consists of 14 residues. Germline CDR1 and CDR2: MNHEY and SMNVEV (reference sequence). V was shortened by 6 bases and J by 2 bases, with 13 bases between the two germline ends. CDR3 DNA: TGTGCCAGCAGCCAGGGGTGGGCTAACACTGAAGCTTTCTTT. Its translation is CASSQGWANTEAFF.

The chain links TRBV19 to TRBJ1-5; 7 bases fit TRBD1. Looked up from germline, CDR1 is LNHDA and CDR2 is SQIVND (reference sequence). CDR3 length: 16 residues. Trimming took 1 base from V and 2 from J; bases not matched to a gene: 5. CDR3 loop: CASSIAGGGGNQPQHF. The CDR3 bases are TGTGCCAGTAGTATAGCAGGAGGGGGCGGCAATCAGCCCCAGCATTTT.

The chain combines TRBV14 with TRBJ1-5, with 10 bases fitting TRBD1. Germline CDR1 SGHDN, CDR2 FVKESK. The V segment lost 5 bases and the J segment 2 bases; nucleotides outside the gene matches: 3. The CDR3 totals 15 residues. CDR3 DNA sequence: TGTGCCAGCAGCACCGGGACAGGGGGCAATCAGCCCCAGCATTTT. Translated: CASSTGTGGNQPQHF.

V is TRBV10-1 and J is TRBJ2-3; the match to TRBD2 covers 10 bases. V shed 8 bases, J shed 5 bases, and the junction held 7 bases outside the gene matches. The CDR3 is 14 residues long. In germline, CDR1 is WNHNN, CDR2 SYGVQD (reference sequence). As DNA, the CDR3 is TGCGCCAGCCGGGCTAGCGGGGGCGAAGATACGCAGTATTTT. This encodes CASRASGGEDTQYF.

V gene TRBV27 combines with J gene TRBJ1-5; maybe TRBD1 (5 bases). Germline CDR1 is MNHEY and CDR2 is SMNVEV (reference sequence). V lost 3 bases to trimming and J lost 3 bases, with 9 bases between them. The CDR3 totals 14 residues. As DNA, the CDR3 is TGTGCCAGCAGTTTGACAGTTACCAATCAGCCCCAGCATTTT. Protein sequence: CASSLTVTNQPQHF.

The chain carries TRBV5-5 and TRBJ1-5; 8 positions agree with TRBD1. This CDR3 is built from 16 residues. Per germline, CDR1 SGHKS and CDR2 YYEKEE (reference sequence). The trim removed 0 bases at V and 2 bases at J, leaving 4 bases unmatched. The CDR3 DNA sequence: TGTGCCAGCAGCTTGGGTTCAGGGGGCCGCAATCAGCCCCAGCATTTT. Amino acid sequence: CASSLGSGGRNQPQHF.

The chain combines TRBV20-1 with TRBJ1-1; 7 positions match TRBD1. CDR1 is DFQATT, CDR2 SNEGSKA, per germline (reference sequence). V shed 3 bases and J 1 base; nucleotides not matched to a gene: 5. The CDR3 is 14 amino acids. The CDR3 is CSASSRTGNTEAFF. The CDR3 DNA reads TGCAGTGCTAGTAGTCGGACAGGGAACACTGAAGCTTTCTTT.

In the case of this clone: In the same sample, other DNA sequences code for this CDR3. This sequence joins TRBV19 and TRBJ2-1, with 10 bases fitting TRBD1. The CDR3 consists of 16 residues. With 3 bases clipped from V and 8 bases from J, the junction kept 10 bases outside the gene matches. Germline V gives CDR1 LNHDA, CDR2 SQIVND (reference sequence). CDR3 residues: CASSINPGQGKDEQFF. DNA for the CDR3: TGTGCCAGTAGTATCAACCCGGGACAGGGGAAAGATGAGCAGTTCTTC.

The chain couples TRBV12-3 or TRBV12-4 to TRBJ1-2, with D tentatively TRBD1 (5 bases). This CDR3 has 13 residues. V lost 2 bases to trimming and J lost 8 bases, with 12 bases between them. The CDR3 protein is CASSLWGGEGYTF. The CDR3 DNA sequence: TGTGCCAGCAGTTTATGGGGGGGTGAAGGCTACACCTTC.

The chain uses TRBV6-5 and TRBJ1-2; D gene ambiguous. This CDR3 has 14 residues. Trimming removed 5 bases at V and 0 bases at J, with 10 bases between. The germline CDR1 and CDR2 sequences are MNHEY and SVGAGI. The CDR3 DNA reads as TGTGCCAGCAGTCGTCTATCCGCTAACTATGGCTACACCTTC. Protein sequence: CASSRLSANYGYTF.

The rearrangement uses TRBV6-5 and TRBJ1-3; weak D call: TRBD1 (5 bases). V was pared by 10 bases and J by 2 bases, with 9 bases between. Germline V gives CDR1 MNHEY, CDR2 SVGAGI. The CDR3 runs to 12 residues. Here the CDR3 reads CATTGTGNTIYF. DNA of the CDR3: TGTGCCACCACAGGTACTGGAAACACCATATATTTT.

This sequence joins TRBV4-3 and TRBJ2-2; D might be TRBD1 (6 bases). CDR3 length: 16 residues. Germline V gene lookup returns CDR1 LGHNA and CDR2 YSLEER. The V end was cut by 0 bases, the J end by 7 bases, with 15 bases between. The CDR3 region is CASSQDLSRGNGELFF. CDR3 DNA: TGCGCCAGCAGCCAAGATCTAAGCAGGGGTAACGGGGAGCTGTTTTTT.

The chain joins TRBV7-2 to TRBJ2-2, with D possibly being TRBD2 (6 bases). This CDR3 comprises 15 residues. CDR1 is SGHTA, CDR2 FQGNSA, per germline. Trimming removed 5 bases from V and 1 base from J, with 11 bases in between. The DNA for the CDR3 is TGTGCCAGCAGCCTCAAGGGAGGGAACACCGGGGAGCTGTTTTTT. Encoded protein: CASSLKGGNTGELFF.